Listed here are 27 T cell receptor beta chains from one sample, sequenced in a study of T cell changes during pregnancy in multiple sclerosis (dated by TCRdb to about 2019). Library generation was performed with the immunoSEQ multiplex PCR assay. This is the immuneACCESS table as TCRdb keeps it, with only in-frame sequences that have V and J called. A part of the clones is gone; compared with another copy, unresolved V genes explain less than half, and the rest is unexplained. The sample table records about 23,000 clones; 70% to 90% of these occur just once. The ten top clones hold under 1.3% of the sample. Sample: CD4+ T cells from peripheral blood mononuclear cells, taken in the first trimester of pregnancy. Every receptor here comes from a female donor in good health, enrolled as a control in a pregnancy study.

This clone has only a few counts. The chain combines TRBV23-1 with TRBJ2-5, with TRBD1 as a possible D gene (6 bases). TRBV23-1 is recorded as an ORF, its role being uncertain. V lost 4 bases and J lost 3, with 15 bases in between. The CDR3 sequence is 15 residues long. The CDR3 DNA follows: TGCGCCAGCAGTCCCCAGACAGGAGACGAAGAGACCCAGTACTTC. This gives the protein CASSPQTGDEETQYF.

CDR3 bases: TGTGCCAGAAGCTGTTGGACAGCAAAGGACTGCTCTGGGGCCAACGTCCTGACTTTC. This sequence encodes CARSCWTAKDCSGANVLTF. V gene TRBV5-3 combines with J gene TRBJ2-6, with D possibly being TRBD1 (6 bases). TRBV5-3 is placed among ORFs of uncertain function. The germline V and J ends were trimmed by 3 bases and 0 bases, with 19 bases remaining between them. CDR3 size: 19 residues.

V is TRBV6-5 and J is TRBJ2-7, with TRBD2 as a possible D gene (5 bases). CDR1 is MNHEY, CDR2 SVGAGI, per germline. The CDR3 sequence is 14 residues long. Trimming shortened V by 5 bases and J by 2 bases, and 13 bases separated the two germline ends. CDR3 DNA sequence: TGTGCCAGCAGTAGAAGCGGAGGACCCTACGAGCAGTACTTC. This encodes CASSRSGGPYEQYF.

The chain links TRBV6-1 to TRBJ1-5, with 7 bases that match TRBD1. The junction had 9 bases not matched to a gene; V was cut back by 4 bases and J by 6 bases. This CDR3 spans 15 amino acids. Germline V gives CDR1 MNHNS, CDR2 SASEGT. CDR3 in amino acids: CASSALDRLGQPQHF. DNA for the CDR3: TGTGCCAGCAGTGCTTTGGACAGGCTAGGTCAGCCCCAGCATTTT.

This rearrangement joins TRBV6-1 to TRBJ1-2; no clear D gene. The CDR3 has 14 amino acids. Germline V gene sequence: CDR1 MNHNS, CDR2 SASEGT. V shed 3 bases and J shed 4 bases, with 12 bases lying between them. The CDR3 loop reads CASSDIPPGYGYTF. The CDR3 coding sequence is TGTGCCAGCAGTGACATCCCTCCGGGCTATGGCTACACCTTC.

The CDR3 DNA follows: TGTGCCAGCAGCCTGTACAGGACGCATAGCAATCAGCCCCAGCATTTT. This codes for CASSLYRTHSNQPQHF. The chain couples TRBV5-6 to TRBJ1-5; D is possibly TRBD1 (5 bases). V lost 4 bases, J lost 0 bases, and 14 bases lay in between. Germline V lookup: CDR1 SGHDT, CDR2 YYEEEE. The CDR3 has 16 amino acids. The full variable domain, in which reference TRBV5-6 and TRBJ1-5 provide the parts outside the CDR3, is DAGVTQSPTHLIKTRGQQVTLRCSPKSGHDTVSWYQQALGQGPQFIFQYYEEEERQRGNFPDRFSGHQFPNYSSELNVNALLLGDSALYLCASSLYRTHSNQPQHFGDGTRLSIL.

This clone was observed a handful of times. The CDR3 coding sequence is TGCGCCAGCAGCCAATACACGGGACAGGCCCCGAACACCGGGGAGCTGTTTTTT. It is translated as CASSQYTGQAPNTGELFF. The chain employs TRBV4-3 and TRBJ2-2, with TRBD1 matching over 8 bases. The CDR3 is made up of 18 amino acids. Looked up from germline, CDR1 is LGHNA and CDR2 is YSLEER. V trimming: 2 bases; J trimming: 0 bases; junction bases outside the gene matches: 8.

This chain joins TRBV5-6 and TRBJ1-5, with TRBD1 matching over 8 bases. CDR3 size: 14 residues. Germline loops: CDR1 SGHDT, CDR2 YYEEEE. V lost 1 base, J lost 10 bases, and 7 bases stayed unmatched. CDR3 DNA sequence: TGTGCCAGCAGCTTGCAGGGGGCCAGAGTTCCCCAGCATTTT. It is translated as CASSLQGARVPQHF.

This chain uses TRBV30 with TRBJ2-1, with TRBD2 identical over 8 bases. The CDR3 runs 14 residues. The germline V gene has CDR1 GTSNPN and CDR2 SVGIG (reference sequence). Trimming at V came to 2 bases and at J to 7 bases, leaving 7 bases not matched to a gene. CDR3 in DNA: TGTGCCTGGAGTCCTGGACTAGCAGGAAATGAGCAGTTCTTC. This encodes CAWSPGLAGNEQFF.

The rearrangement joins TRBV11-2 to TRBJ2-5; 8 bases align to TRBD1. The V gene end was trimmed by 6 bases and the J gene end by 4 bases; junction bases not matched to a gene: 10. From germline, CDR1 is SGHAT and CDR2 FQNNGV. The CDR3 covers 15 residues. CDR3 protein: CASRKPGTGLETQYF. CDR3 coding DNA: TGTGCCAGCAGAAAACCCGGGACAGGCTTAGAGACCCAGTACTTC.

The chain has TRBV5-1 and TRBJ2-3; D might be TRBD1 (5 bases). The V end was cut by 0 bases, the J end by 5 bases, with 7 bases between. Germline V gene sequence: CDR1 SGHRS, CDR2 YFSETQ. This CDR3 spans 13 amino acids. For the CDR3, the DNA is TGCGCCAGCAGCTTGGAAGGGGTAGATACGCAGTATTTT. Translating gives CASSLEGVDTQYF.

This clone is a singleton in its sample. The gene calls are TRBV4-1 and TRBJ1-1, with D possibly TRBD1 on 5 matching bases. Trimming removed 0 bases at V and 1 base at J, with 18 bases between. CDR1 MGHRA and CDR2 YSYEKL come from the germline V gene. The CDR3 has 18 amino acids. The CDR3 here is CASSQDSGETEKNTEAFF. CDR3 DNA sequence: TGCGCCAGCAGCCAAGATTCGGGGGAGACAGAGAAGAACACTGAAGCTTTCTTT.

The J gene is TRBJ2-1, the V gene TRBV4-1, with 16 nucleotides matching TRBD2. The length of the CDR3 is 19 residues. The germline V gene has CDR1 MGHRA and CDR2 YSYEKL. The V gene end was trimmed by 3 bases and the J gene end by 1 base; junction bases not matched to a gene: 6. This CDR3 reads CASSQLGLAGGKSYNEQFF. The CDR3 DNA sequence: TGCGCCAGCAGCCAGTTGGGACTAGCGGGGGGGAAGTCCTACAATGAGCAGTTCTTC.

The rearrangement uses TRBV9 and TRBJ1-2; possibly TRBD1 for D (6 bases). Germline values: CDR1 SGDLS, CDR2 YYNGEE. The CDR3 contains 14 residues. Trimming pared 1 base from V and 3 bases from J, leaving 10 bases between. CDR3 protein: CASSVLGADYGYTF. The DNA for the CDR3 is TGTGCCAGCAGCGTATTGGGGGCGGACTATGGCTACACCTTC.

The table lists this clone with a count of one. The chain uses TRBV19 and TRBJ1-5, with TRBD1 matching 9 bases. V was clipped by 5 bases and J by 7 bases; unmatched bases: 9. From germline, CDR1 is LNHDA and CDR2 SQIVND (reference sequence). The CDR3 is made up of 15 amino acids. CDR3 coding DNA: TGTGCCAGTAGTTTATCCGGGACAGGGTCCCAGCCCCAGCATTTT. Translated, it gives CASSLSGTGSQPQHF. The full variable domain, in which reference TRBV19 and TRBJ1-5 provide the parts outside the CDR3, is DGGITQSPKYLFRKEGQNVTLSCEQNLNHDAMYWYRQDPGQGLRLIYYSQIVNDFQKGDIAEGYSVSREKKESFPLTVTSAQKNPTAFYLCASSLSGTGSQPQHFGDGTRLSIL.

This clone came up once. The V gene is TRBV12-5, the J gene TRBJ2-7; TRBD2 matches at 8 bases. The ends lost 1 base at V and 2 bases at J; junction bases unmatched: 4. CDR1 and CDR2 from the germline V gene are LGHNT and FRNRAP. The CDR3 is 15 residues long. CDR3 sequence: CASGLESGGAYEQYF. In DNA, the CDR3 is TGTGCTAGTGGTTTGGAGTCCGGGGGGGCCTACGAGCAGTACTTC. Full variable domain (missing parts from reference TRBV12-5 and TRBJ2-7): DARVTQTPRHKVTEMGQEVTMRCQPILGHNTVFWYRQTMMQGLELLAYFRNRAPLDDSGMPKDRFSAEMPDATLATLKIQPSEPRDSAVYFCASGLESGGAYEQYFGPGTRLTVT.

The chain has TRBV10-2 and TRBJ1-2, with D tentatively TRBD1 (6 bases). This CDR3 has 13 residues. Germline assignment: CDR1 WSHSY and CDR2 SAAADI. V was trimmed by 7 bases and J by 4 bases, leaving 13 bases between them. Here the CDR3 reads CASTTGKGYGYTF. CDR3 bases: TGCGCCAGCACTACAGGGAAGGGCTATGGCTACACCTTC.

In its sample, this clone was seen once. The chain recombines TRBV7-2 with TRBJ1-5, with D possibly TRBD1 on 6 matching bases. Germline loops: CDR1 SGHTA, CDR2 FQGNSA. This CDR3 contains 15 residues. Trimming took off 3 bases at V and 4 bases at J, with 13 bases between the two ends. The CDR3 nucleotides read TGTGCCAGCAGCTTCAAGGACAGTTGGAATCAGCCCCAGCATTTT. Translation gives CASSFKDSWNQPQHF.

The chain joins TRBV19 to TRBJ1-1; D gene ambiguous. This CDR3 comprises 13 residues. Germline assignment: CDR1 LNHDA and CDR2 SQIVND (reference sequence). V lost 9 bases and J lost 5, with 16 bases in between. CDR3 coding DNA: TGTGCCAGCCGACTGACCCAGCTTACTGAAGCTTTCTTT. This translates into CASRLTQLTEAFF.

Here the CDR3 reads CASSPSFSGRAVTQYF. The CDR3 DNA reads as TGTGCCAGCAGTCCCTCGTTTAGCGGGAGGGCGGTTACGCAGTATTTT. The chain employs TRBV28 and TRBJ2-3, with 11 nucleotides matching TRBD2. The V segment lost 5 bases and the J segment 8 bases; nucleotides outside the gene matches: 12. CDR1 MDHEN and CDR2 SYDVKM come from the germline V gene. This CDR3 has 16 residues.

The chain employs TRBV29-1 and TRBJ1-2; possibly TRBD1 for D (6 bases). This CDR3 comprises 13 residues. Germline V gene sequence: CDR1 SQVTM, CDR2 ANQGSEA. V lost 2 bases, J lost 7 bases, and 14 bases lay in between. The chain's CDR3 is CSVEFGTSAGYTF. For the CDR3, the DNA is TGCAGCGTTGAATTCGGGACAAGCGCTGGCTACACCTTC.

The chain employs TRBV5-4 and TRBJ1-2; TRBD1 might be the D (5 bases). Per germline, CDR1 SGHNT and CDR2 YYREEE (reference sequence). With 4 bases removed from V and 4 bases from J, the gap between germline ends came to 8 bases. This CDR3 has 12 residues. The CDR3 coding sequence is TGTGCCAGCAGCCAGGACACCTATGGCTACACCTTC. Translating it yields CASSQDTYGYTF.

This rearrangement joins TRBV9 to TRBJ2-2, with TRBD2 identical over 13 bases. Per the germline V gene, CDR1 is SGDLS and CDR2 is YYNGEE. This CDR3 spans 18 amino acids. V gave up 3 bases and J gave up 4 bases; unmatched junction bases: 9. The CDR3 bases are TGTGCCAGCAGCGGAAGAGGACTAGCGGGAGCGGGCACCGGGGAGCTGTTTTTT. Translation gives CASSGRGLAGAGTGELFF.

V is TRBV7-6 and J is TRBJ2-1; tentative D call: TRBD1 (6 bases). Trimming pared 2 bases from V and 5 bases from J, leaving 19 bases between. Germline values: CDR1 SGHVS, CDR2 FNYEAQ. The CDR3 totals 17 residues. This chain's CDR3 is CASSLRGAERTDNEQFF. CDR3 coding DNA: TGTGCCAGCAGCTTACGAGGCGCAGAAAGGACAGACAATGAGCAGTTCTTC.

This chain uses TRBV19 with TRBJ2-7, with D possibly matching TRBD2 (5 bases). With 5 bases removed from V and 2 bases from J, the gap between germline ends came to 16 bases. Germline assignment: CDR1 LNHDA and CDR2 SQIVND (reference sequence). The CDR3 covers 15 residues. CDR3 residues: CASSHPAVGTYEQYF. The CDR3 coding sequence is TGTGCCAGTAGTCATCCGGCGGTCGGGACCTACGAGCAGTACTTC.

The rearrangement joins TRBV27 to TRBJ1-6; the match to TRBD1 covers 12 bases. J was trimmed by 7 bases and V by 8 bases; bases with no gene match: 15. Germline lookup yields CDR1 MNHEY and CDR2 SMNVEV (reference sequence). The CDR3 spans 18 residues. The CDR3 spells CASSSGTGGYERNSPLHF. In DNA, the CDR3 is TGTGCCAGCTCCTCCGGGACAGGGGGCTACGAACGAAATTCACCCCTCCACTTT.

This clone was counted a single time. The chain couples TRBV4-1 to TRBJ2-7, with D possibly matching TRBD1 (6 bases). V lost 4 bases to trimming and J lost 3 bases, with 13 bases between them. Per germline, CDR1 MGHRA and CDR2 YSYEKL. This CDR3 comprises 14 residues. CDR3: CASSRDRSYYEQYF. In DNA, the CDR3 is TGCGCCAGCAGCCGAGACAGGTCCTACTACGAGCAGTACTTC.